These 32 T cell receptor beta chains were all obtained from the same sample, sequenced in a study of T cell changes during pregnancy in multiple sclerosis. The table came from immunoSEQ multiplex PCR; TCRdb's copy has only in-frame clones and leaves some out. The sample lists just over 55,000 clones, less than 95% occurring once. Here the sequenced sample was peripheral blood, taken after pregnancy. The receptors were gathered from a female donor in good health, enrolled as a control in a pregnancy study.

The chain uses TRBV6-5 and TRBJ1-2; no clear D. The germline gives CDR1 MNHEY, CDR2 SVGAGI. There are 13 residues in the CDR3. The V gene lost 3 bases and the J gene lost 6 bases, with 11 bases spanning the gap. The CDR3 spells CASSYRRVDGYTF. CDR3 nucleotides: TGTGCCAGCAGTTATCGCCGGGTTGATGGCTACACCTTC.

The CDR3 bases are TGCAGCGTCGCCGGGACAGGGGGGACGAACACTGAAGCTTTCTTT. Encoded protein: CSVAGTGGTNTEAFF. J is TRBJ1-1 and V is TRBV29-1; the match to TRBD1 covers 11 bases. Losses at the gene ends were 6 bases for V and 1 base for J; bases not matched to a gene: 7. Germline V gene lookup returns CDR1 SQVTM and CDR2 ANQGSEA. CDR3 size: 15 residues.

In regard to this clone: The sample holds other DNA sequences that translate to the same CDR3. The rearrangement joins TRBV19 to TRBJ2-7; 11 positions agree with TRBD1. This CDR3 comprises 15 residues. Germline V gene data show CDR1 as LNHDA and CDR2 as SQIVND (reference sequence). Trimming at V came to 5 bases and at J to 1 base, leaving 4 bases not matched to a gene. In DNA, the CDR3 is TGTGCCAGTAGTCCGGGGACAGGGGGTTCCTACGAGCAGTACTTC. Its protein product is CASSPGTGGSYEQYF.

V and J are TRBV2 and TRBJ1-6; the D is unclear. Per the germline V gene, CDR1 is SNHLY and CDR2 is FYNNEI. Trimming took 0 bases from V and 0 from J, leaving 9 bases between them. The length of the CDR3 is 17 residues. The CDR3 DNA follows: TGTGCCAGCAGTGAAGCGGCGGGGAGCTCCTATAATTCACCCCTCCACTTT. Translated, it gives CASSEAAGSSYNSPLHF.

The CDR3 DNA reads TGTGCCAGCAGCTCCGAGACTAGCGGGAGGGAAGAGACCCAGTACTTC. It yields the protein CASSSETSGREETQYF. The rearrangement joins TRBV27 to TRBJ2-5; 14 positions match TRBD2. Germline lookup yields CDR1 MNHEY and CDR2 SMNVEV (reference sequence). The CDR3 length is 16 residues. V shed 6 bases, J shed 3 bases, and the junction held 6 bases outside the gene matches.

The genes are TRBV4-2 and TRBJ2-7; D not certain. Trimming took off 0 bases at V and 0 bases at J, with 6 bases between the two ends. The CDR3 covers 14 residues. Looked up from germline, CDR1 is LGHNA and CDR2 is YNFKEQ. The CDR3: CASSQELLSYEQYF. In DNA, the CDR3 is TGTGCCAGCAGCCAAGAACTCCTCTCCTACGAGCAGTACTTC.

The chain recombines TRBV4-2 with TRBJ1-1, with TRBD1 as a possible D gene (6 bases). CDR1 is LGHNA, CDR2 YNFKEQ, per germline. With 4 bases removed from V and 6 bases from J, the gap between germline ends came to 15 bases. CDR3 length: 14 residues. The CDR3 is CASSPLQGVAEAFF. CDR3 DNA sequence: TGTGCCAGCAGCCCATTACAGGGAGTGGCTGAAGCTTTCTTT.

This clone was seen once. V and J are TRBV5-1 and TRBJ1-1, with D unclear. Per the germline V gene, CDR1 is SGHRS and CDR2 is YFSETQ. V was pared by 2 bases and J by 1 base, with 6 bases between. The CDR3 covers 13 residues. In nucleotides, the CDR3 is TGCGCCAGCAGCTTAACGGGGAACACTGAAGCTTTCTTT. Translation gives CASSLTGNTEAFF. The entire variable domain, with the rest obtained from reference TRBV5-1 and TRBJ1-1, is as follows: KAGVTQTPRYLIKTRGQQVTLSCSPISGHRSVSWYQQTPGQGLQFLFEYFSETQRNKGNFPGRFSGRQFSNSRSEMNVSTLELGDSALYLCASSLTGNTEAFFGQGTRLTVV.

This chain joins TRBV11-2 and TRBJ2-1; TRBD1 is a possible D gene (6 bases). Trimming took off 5 bases at V and 0 bases at J, with 8 bases between the two ends. Germline CDR1 is SGHAT and CDR2 is FQNNGV. The CDR3 covers 14 residues. This chain's CDR3 is CASSRGGSYNEQFF. The DNA for the CDR3 is TGTGCCAGCAGCAGAGGGGGCTCCTACAATGAGCAGTTCTTC.

The chain carries TRBV19 and TRBJ2-3; D is perhaps TRBD1 (6 bases). CDR1 and CDR2 (germline): LNHDA, SQIVND (reference sequence). The CDR3 contains 13 residues. Trimming removed 5 bases at V and 3 bases at J, with 9 bases between. For the CDR3, the DNA is TGTGCCAGTAGTTTCAGGGGAACAGATACGCAGTATTTT. Its protein product is CASSFRGTDTQYF. Full variable domain (rest looked up from reference TRBV19 and TRBJ2-3): DGGITQSPKYLFRKEGQNVTLSCEQNLNHDAMYWYRQDPGQGLRLIYYSQIVNDFQKGDIAEGYSVSREKKESFPLTVTSAQKNPTAFYLCASSFRGTDTQYFGPGTRLTVL.

This chain connects TRBV6-1 to TRBJ1-3, with TRBD1 identical over 7 bases. The trim removed 6 bases at V and 7 bases at J, leaving 3 bases unmatched. CDR1 MNHNS and CDR2 SASEGT come from the germline V gene. The CDR3 runs to 12 residues. The CDR3 nucleotides are TGTGCCAGCAGGGGACAGACGAACACCATATATTTT. Amino acids: CASRGQTNTIYF.

The chain couples TRBV10-3 to TRBJ1-1; D gene ambiguous. The CDR3 covers 13 residues. CDR1 and CDR2 (germline): ENHRY, SYGVKD. V lost 0 bases and J lost 0, with 2 bases in between. The CDR3 DNA sequence: TGTGCCATCAGTGAGTCCTTGAACACTGAAGCTTTCTTT. Amino acids: CAISESLNTEAFF.

The count of this clone is one. This chain joins TRBV5-1 and TRBJ2-7; D call uncertain. V shed 4 bases and J shed 0 bases, with 23 bases lying between them. The CDR3 sequence is 18 residues long. Germline lookup yields CDR1 SGHRS and CDR2 YFSETQ. CDR3 bases: TGCGCCAGCAGCCTATCAGCGAGAGTCGAACTGAGCTCCTACGAGCAGTACTTC. Protein sequence: CASSLSARVELSSYEQYF.

The rearrangement uses TRBV4-3 and TRBJ1-4; TRBD1 is a possible D gene (5 bases). The CDR3 length is 16 residues. Germline loops: CDR1 LGHNA, CDR2 YSLEER. V was shortened by 0 bases and J by 5 bases, with 13 bases between the two germline ends. CDR3 in amino acids: CASSQEGRVYNEKLFF. CDR3 sequence (DNA): TGCGCCAGCAGCCAAGAGGGCAGGGTGTACAATGAAAAACTGTTTTTT.

This chain connects TRBV13 to TRBJ1-2; D is possibly TRBD1 (6 bases). The CDR3 contains 15 residues. Looked up from germline, CDR1 is PRHDT and CDR2 is FYEKMQ (reference sequence). Trimming took 5 bases from V and 3 from J, leaving 16 bases between them. CDR3 sequence reads: CASSPSSGGYYGYTF. The CDR3 region has the DNA TGTGCCAGCAGCCCGAGCTCGGGGGGCTACTATGGCTACACCTTC.

V and J are TRBV4-2 and TRBJ2-3; 10 bases match TRBD2. Germline V gene sequence: CDR1 LGHNA, CDR2 YNFKEQ. This CDR3 is 17 amino acids long. J gave up 3 bases and V 0 bases, and 6 bases lay outside the gene matches. CDR3 bases: TGTGCCAGCAGCCAAGATTTAGCGGGGGGTGTAACAGATACGCAGTATTTT. It yields the protein CASSQDLAGGVTDTQYF.

The chain recombines TRBV7-2 with TRBJ1-2; D may be TRBD1 (6 bases). This CDR3 comprises 15 residues. Germline assignment: CDR1 SGHTA and CDR2 FQGNSA. The ends were cut back, 5 bases at V and 2 bases at J, with 15 bases in the middle. The CDR3 sequence: CASSLGTLPNYGYTF. CDR3 DNA: TGTGCCAGCAGCCTCGGGACACTTCCCAACTATGGCTACACCTTC.

The J gene is TRBJ1-3, the V gene TRBV6-1; no definite D call. Trimming pared 7 bases from V and 1 base from J, leaving 8 bases between. Germline V gene sequence: CDR1 MNHNS, CDR2 SASEGT. The CDR3 covers 13 residues. CDR3 protein: CASMAGSGNTIYF. CDR3 sequence (DNA): TGTGCCAGCATGGCAGGATCTGGAAACACCATATATTTT.

The V and J genes are TRBV29-1 and TRBJ2-1, with 12 positions matching TRBD2. Germline V CDR1 and CDR2: SQVTM, ANQGSEA. V was pared by 6 bases and J by 0 bases, with 12 bases of the junction left unmatched. This CDR3 spans 18 amino acids. The CDR3 coding sequence is TGCAGCGTCCTTCCCACTAGCGGGGGGCTCAGCTCCTACAATGAGCAGTTCTTC. Translation gives CSVLPTSGGLSSYNEQFF.

V usage is TRBV6-5 and J usage is TRBJ1-3, with a possible D match to TRBD1 (5 bases). V lost 2 bases and J 1 base, leaving 6 bases between the germline ends. The CDR3 runs to 14 residues. Germline V lookup: CDR1 MNHEY, CDR2 SVGAGI. CDR3 sequence (DNA): TGTGCCAGCAGTTACGGGGGGTCTGGAAACACCATATATTTT. Translation: CASSYGGSGNTIYF.

The chain recombines TRBV10-3 with TRBJ2-2; D gene unclear. V gave up 4 bases and J gave up 3 bases, with 6 bases separating them. CDR3 length: 13 amino acids. Germline-derived CDR1 and CDR2 are ENHRY and SYGVKD. In DNA form, the CDR3 reads TGTGCCATCAGTGGCACAGACACCGGGGAGCTGTTTTTT. Protein product: CAISGTDTGELFF.

This chain links TRBV28 with TRBJ2-3, with 10 nucleotides matching TRBD1. Looked up from germline, CDR1 is MDHEN and CDR2 is SYDVKM. The ends lost 6 bases at V and 2 bases at J; junction bases unmatched: 8. This CDR3 spans 16 amino acids. The DNA of the CDR3 is TGTGCCAGCAGCCCTCTCGGACAGGGGGTCACAGATACGCAGTATTTT. Translated, it gives CASSPLGQGVTDTQYF. Looking up the rest from reference TRBV28 and TRBJ2-3 gives the full variable domain: DVKVTQSSRYLVKRTGEKVFLECVQDMDHENMFWYRQDPGLGLRLIYFSYDVKMKEKGDIPEGYSVSREKKERFSLILESASTNQTSMYLCASSPLGQGVTDTQYFGPGTRLTVL.

V usage is TRBV6-1 and J usage is TRBJ2-7; TRBD1 matches at 9 bases. The germline V gene has CDR1 MNHNS and CDR2 SASEGT. The CDR3 loop spans 15 amino acids. With V trimmed by 7 bases and J by 1 base, 8 bases remained unmatched. The CDR3 loop is CASTIGQGISYEQYF. The CDR3, as DNA: TGTGCCAGCACTATAGGACAGGGGATTTCCTACGAGCAGTACTTC.

The chain is built from TRBV30 and TRBJ2-1, with 9 bases fitting TRBD1. The length of the CDR3 is 13 residues. J was trimmed by 8 bases and V by 8 bases; bases with no gene match: 10. The V gene's germline CDR1 is GTSNPN and CDR2 SVGIG (reference sequence). This chain's CDR3 is CAGTGTGIDEQFF. CDR3 nucleotide sequence: TGTGCCGGTACCGGGACAGGGATCGATGAGCAGTTCTTC.

The chain combines TRBV7-2 with TRBJ2-7; the match to TRBD2 covers 7 bases. The V gene's germline CDR1 is SGHTA and CDR2 FQGNSA. The CDR3 is 15 residues long. V was clipped by 6 bases and J by 0 bases; unmatched bases: 8. The CDR3, as DNA: TGTGCCAGCAGTTATCTAGCGGCAAGCTCCTACGAGCAGTACTTC. Translated: CASSYLAASSYEQYF.

The rearrangement uses TRBV2 and TRBJ2-7; 7 nucleotides match TRBD2. Germline V CDR1 and CDR2: SNHLY, FYNNEI. The CDR3 loop spans 15 amino acids. Germline trimming cut 2 bases from V and 2 bases from J; bases unmatched to any gene: 6. CDR3 region: CASSEKLARAYEQYF. The CDR3, as DNA: TGTGCCAGCAGTGAAAAACTAGCGAGGGCCTACGAGCAGTACTTC.

The chain employs TRBV5-4 and TRBJ1-4; 7 nucleotides agree with TRBD1. The CDR3 is made up of 14 amino acids. The germline V gene has CDR1 SGHNT and CDR2 YYREEE (reference sequence). V trimming: 0 bases; J trimming: 8 bases; junction bases outside the gene matches: 4. CDR3 protein: CASSLGDRVEKLFF. For the CDR3, the DNA is TGTGCCAGCAGCTTGGGAGACAGGGTCGAAAAACTGTTTTTT.

This clone was seen once. J is TRBJ2-7 and V is TRBV7-9, with TRBD2 matching 7 bases. The CDR3 totals 17 residues. The germline V gene has CDR1 SEHNR and CDR2 FQNEAQ (reference sequence). V gave up 5 bases and J gave up 3 bases; unmatched junction bases: 16. The CDR3 sequence: CASSRTWGGSTVYEQYF. In nucleotides, the CDR3 is TGTGCCAGCAGCAGGACCTGGGGCGGGAGTACGGTCTACGAGCAGTACTTC.

The rearrangement uses TRBV6-1 and TRBJ2-2, with D possibly matching TRBD1 (5 bases). Trimming took off 2 bases at V and 7 bases at J, with 8 bases between the two ends. The CDR3 length is 13 residues. CDR1 MNHNS and CDR2 SASEGT come from the germline V gene. The CDR3 DNA reads as TGTGCCAGCAGTGAACCACAGGTCGGGGAGCTGTTTTTT. Translation: CASSEPQVGELFF.

The chain has TRBV29-1 and TRBJ2-3; 7 nucleotides line up with TRBD2. This CDR3 is built from 15 residues. With 5 bases clipped from V and 2 bases from J, the junction kept 10 bases outside the gene matches. The germline gives CDR1 SQVTM, CDR2 ANQGSEA. The chain's CDR3 is CSVPTLSGPTDTQYF. The CDR3 region has the DNA TGCAGCGTTCCGACCCTTAGCGGGCCCACAGATACGCAGTATTTT.

V and J are TRBV6-1 and TRBJ1-5, with 7 bases that match TRBD1. Germline V gives CDR1 MNHNS, CDR2 SASEGT. V gave up 4 bases and J gave up 4 bases; unmatched junction bases: 13. The CDR3 is 17 amino acids. The CDR3 spells CASSGRTGATLNQPQHF. The DNA for the CDR3 is TGTGCCAGCAGTGGACGGACAGGCGCCACGTTAAATCAGCCCCAGCATTTT.

The V gene is TRBV19, the J gene TRBJ1-4; the D gene is possibly TRBD1 (5 bases). Trimming removed 10 bases from V and 8 bases from J, with 20 bases in between. Germline loops: CDR1 LNHDA, CDR2 SQIVND (reference sequence). The CDR3 length is 14 residues. CDR3 DNA: TGTGCCACTGCGAGAAGCGGGGGTATGGAAAAACTGTTTTTT. Protein: CATARSGGMEKLFF. The full variable domain, completed using reference TRBV19 and TRBJ1-4, is DGGITQSPKYLFRKEGQNVTLSCEQNLNHDAMYWYRQDPGQGLRLIYYSQIVNDFQKGDIAEGYSVSREKKESFPLTVTSAQKNPTAFYLCATARSGGMEKLFFGSGTQLSVL.